The 17 T cell receptor beta chains reported below all come from one sample, sequenced in a study of T cells in Graves' hyperthyroidism and ophthalmopathy. Amplified TCR beta CDR3 regions derived from RNA transcripts. The primer set for the first-round RT-PCR of the TCR CDR3 was HTBI. TCRdb redid the calling of the multiplex PCR reads with MiXCR, one entry per CDR3 protein. The sample has roughly 700,000 distinct CDR3 sequences, 15% to 20% seen once. Material for sequencing was blood. The source is a man aged 50 to 60 with Graves' hyperthyroidism.

The chain combines TRBV20-1 with TRBJ1-2; D perhaps matches TRBD1 (6 bases). The V end was cut by 4 bases, the J end by 5 bases, with 17 bases between. The CDR3 totals 14 residues. Germline CDR1 and CDR2: DFQATT and SNEGSKA (reference sequence). The CDR3 reads CSATPLTGAYGYTF. The DNA of the CDR3 is TGCAGTGCTACTCCCCTAACGGGGGCGTATGGCTACACCTTC.

This sequence joins TRBV7-3 and TRBJ2-3, with TRBD2 matching 11 bases. CDR1 and CDR2 from the germline V gene are SGHTA and FQGTGA. The CDR3 covers 17 residues. Germline trimming cut 1 base from V and 3 bases from J; bases unmatched to any gene: 6. The DNA for the CDR3 is TGTGCCAGCAGCTTAATCCCTAGCGGGAGGTTGACAGATACGCAGTATTTT. This gives the protein CASSLIPSGRLTDTQYF.

This clonotype was seen repeatedly, ten times or more. The rearrangement joins TRBV6-1 to TRBJ1-6; tentative D call: TRBD1 (5 bases). The CDR3 loop spans 14 amino acids. Germline values: CDR1 MNHNS, CDR2 SASEGT. V dropped 4 bases and J dropped 6 bases, with 10 bases sitting between them. CDR3 protein: CASSGDGGNSPLHF. CDR3 coding DNA: TGTGCCAGCAGTGGGGACGGGGGTAATTCACCCCTCCACTTT.

In this sample, this clonotype turned up a few times. This chain uses TRBV7-6 with TRBJ2-7, with D possibly TRBD2 on 6 matching bases. Trimming shortened V by 4 bases and J by 1 base, and 14 bases separated the two germline ends. From germline, CDR1 is SGHVS and CDR2 FNYEAQ. This CDR3 contains 15 residues. CDR3 coding DNA: TGTGCCAGCAGCTCGATCCCCGGACTATCCTACGAGCAGTACTTC. Its protein product is CASSSIPGLSYEQYF.

This clonotype was recorded at least ten times. The V gene is TRBV2, the J gene TRBJ2-2; tentative D call: TRBD2 (6 bases). The CDR3 is 14 residues long. Germline assignment: CDR1 SNHLY and CDR2 FYNNEI. V dropped 6 bases and J dropped 1 base, with 9 bases sitting between them. CDR3 sequence (DNA): TGTGCCAGCAGAGTAGCGGTGAACACCGGGGAGCTGTTTTTT. It codes for CASRVAVNTGELFF. Together with reference TRBV2 and TRBJ2-2, the CDR3 gives the full variable domain: EPEVTQTPSHQVTQMGQEVILRCVPISNHLYFYWYRQILGQKVEFLVSFYNNEISEKSEIFDDQFSVERPDGSNFTLKIRSTKLEDSAMYFCASRVAVNTGELFFGEGSRLTVL.

This chain links TRBV28 with TRBJ2-7; D is perhaps TRBD1 or TRBD2 (7 bases each). This CDR3 spans 14 amino acids. Germline CDR1 and CDR2: MDHEN and SYDVKM. V lost 7 bases, J lost 4 bases, and 17 bases lay in between. The CDR3 DNA is TGTGCCAGCACCCTGGGAGGGGGCAAGTACGAGCAGTACTTC. The encoded protein is CASTLGGGKYEQYF.

This clonotype was picked up many times. A much more abundant neighbour one base away suggests this may be a read error. V is TRBV12-3 or TRBV12-4 and J is TRBJ2-1, with 10 bases that match TRBD2. This CDR3 contains 16 residues. V dropped 2 bases and J dropped 0; count of bases not matched to a gene: 1. The CDR3: CASSLPSGSSYNEQFF. The CDR3 DNA reads TGTGCCAGCAGTTTACCTAGCGGGAGCTCCTACAATGAGCAGTTCTTC.

Only a few counts were recorded for this clonotype. The chain uses TRBV11-1 and TRBJ1-2; D gene unclear. V lost 5 bases and J lost 2, with 12 bases in between. The CDR3 has 14 amino acids. CDR1 is SGHAT and CDR2 is FQDESV in the germline V gene (reference sequence). The CDR3 protein is CASSRSGMNYGYTF. The CDR3 DNA sequence: TGTGCCAGCAGCCGGTCAGGCATGAACTATGGCTACACCTTC.

The rearrangement joins TRBV20-1 to TRBJ1-1, with no clear D. V was clipped by 3 bases and J by 1 base, with 15 bases between them. This CDR3 comprises 15 residues. Germline assignment: CDR1 DFQATT and CDR2 SNEGSKA (reference sequence). In DNA form, the CDR3 reads TGCAGTGCTAGGCTCAGAGGTGAAGGGAACACTGAAGCTTTCTTT. Translation: CSARLRGEGNTEAFF.

There are many counts of this clonotype. The chain joins TRBV24-1 to TRBJ2-5; 14 nucleotides line up with TRBD2. V was clipped by 4 bases and J by 5 bases; unmatched bases: 8. Germline lookup yields CDR1 KGHDR and CDR2 SFDVKD. The CDR3 covers 17 residues. DNA of the CDR3: TGTGCCACCAGTGAATCTCCGGGACTAGCGGGAGATGAGACCCAGTACTTC. Translated: CATSESPGLAGDETQYF.

In DNA form, the CDR3 reads TGTGCCAGCAGTGAAGCCGGGACTAGCGGCTACGAGCAGTACTTC. It is translated as CASSEAGTSGYEQYF. The chain links TRBV6-1 to TRBJ2-7; 11 bases agree with TRBD2. The CDR3 runs to 15 residues. The germline V gene encodes CDR1 MNHNS and CDR2 SASEGT. Germline trimming cut 0 bases from V and 3 bases from J; bases unmatched to any gene: 1.

This sequence joins TRBV9 and TRBJ1-2; D is uncertain. This CDR3 comprises 16 residues. V lost 1 base to trimming and J lost 4 bases, with 17 bases between them. Looked up from germline, CDR1 is SGDLS and CDR2 is YYNGEE. The CDR3 coding sequence is TGTGCCAGCAGCGTAATGGAGACTCTTACTGGCTATGGCTACACCTTC. This gives the protein CASSVMETLTGYGYTF.

The chain combines TRBV10-3 with TRBJ1-2; 7 nucleotides match TRBD1. Unmatched junction bases numbered 8, after V lost 3 bases and J lost 7 bases. The CDR3 has 14 amino acids. The V gene's germline CDR1 is ENHRY and CDR2 SYGVKD. This CDR3 reads CAISEDRASGGYTF. In DNA, the CDR3 is TGTGCCATCAGTGAAGACAGGGCATCAGGTGGCTACACCTTC.

The table lists this clonotype with a few counts. The V and J genes are TRBV6-2 or TRBV6-3 and TRBJ2-7; a weak D match, TRBD2 (6 bases). Between the trimmed V and J ends, which lost 6 bases and 3 bases, there was a span of 15 bases. Germline V gene sequence: CDR1 MNHEY, CDR2 SVGEGT. The CDR3 has 14 amino acids. The DNA of the CDR3 is TGTGCCAGCAGATCCTGGGACTCCTACTACGAGCAGTACTTC. Translation gives CASRSWDSYYEQYF.

The chain joins TRBV19 to TRBJ2-1; D is possibly TRBD2 (6 bases). V was trimmed by 4 bases and J by 0 bases, leaving 13 bases between them. Germline assignment: CDR1 LNHDA and CDR2 SQIVND (reference sequence). The CDR3 is 16 amino acids. The CDR3: CASSSLADYSYNEQFF. The CDR3 nucleotides are TGTGCCAGTAGTAGCTTAGCGGATTACTCCTACAATGAGCAGTTCTTC.

This clonotype occurred many times. The chain carries TRBV5-1 and TRBJ2-7; D tentatively reads TRBD1 or TRBD2 (5 bases each). Trimming stripped 2 bases from V and 2 bases from J, with 14 bases between. Germline values: CDR1 SGHRS, CDR2 YFSETQ. The CDR3 spans 15 residues. CDR3 loop: CASSFRDANAYEQYF. The CDR3, as DNA: TGCGCCAGCAGCTTCCGGGACGCCAATGCCTACGAGCAGTACTTC.

This clonotype was observed a few times. V usage is TRBV7-2 and J usage is TRBJ1-3, with TRBD1 as a possible D gene (6 bases). Germline CDR1 and CDR2: SGHTA and FQGNSA. V was trimmed by 5 bases and J by 4 bases, leaving 15 bases between them. CDR3 length: 15 residues. CDR3 sequence: CASSGRTVTGNTIYF. The CDR3 DNA is TGTGCCAGCAGCGGGAGGACAGTAACAGGAAACACCATATATTTT.